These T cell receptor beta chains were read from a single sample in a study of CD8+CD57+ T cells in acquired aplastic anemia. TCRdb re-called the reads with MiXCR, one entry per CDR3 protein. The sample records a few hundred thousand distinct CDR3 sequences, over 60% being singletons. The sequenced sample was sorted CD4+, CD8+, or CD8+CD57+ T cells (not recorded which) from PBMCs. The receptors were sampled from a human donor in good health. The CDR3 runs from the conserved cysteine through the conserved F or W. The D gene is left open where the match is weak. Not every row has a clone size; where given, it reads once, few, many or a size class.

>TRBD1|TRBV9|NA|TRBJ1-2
CASSVEKDRAYGYTF
TGTGCCAGCAGCGTAGAAAAAGACAGGGCCTATGGCTACACCTTC
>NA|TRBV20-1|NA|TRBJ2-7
CSARSRGGLTYEQYF
TGCAGTGCTAGATCCCGCGGGGGCCTCACCTACGAGCAGTACTTC
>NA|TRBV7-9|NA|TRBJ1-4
CASSLVGREKLFF
TGTGCCAGCAGCTTAGTGGGGCGGGAAAAACTGTTTTTT
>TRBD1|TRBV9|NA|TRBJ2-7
CASSVGAGGGTYEQYF
TGTGCCAGCAGCGTAGGGGCAGGGGGTGGCACCTACGAGCAGTACTTC
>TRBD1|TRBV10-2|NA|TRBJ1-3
CASSEGTGLSGNTIYF
TGCGCCAGCAGTGAAGGGACAGGGTTATCTGGAAACACCATATATTTT
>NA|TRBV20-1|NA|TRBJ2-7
CSARERARSYEQYF
TGCAGTGCTAGAGAGAGAGCGCGCTCCTACGAGCAGTACTTC
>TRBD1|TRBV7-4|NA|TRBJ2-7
CASSLLPRDRAYEQYF
TGTGCCAGCAGCCTCCTGCCTCGGGACAGGGCCTACGAGCAGTACTTC
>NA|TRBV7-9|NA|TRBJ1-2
CASSPEVTRTGGYTF
TGTGCCAGCAGCCCCGAAGTGACGCGGACGGGCGGCTACACCTTC
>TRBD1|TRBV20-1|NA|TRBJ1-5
CSARGNRGSNQPQHF
TGCAGTGCTAGAGGGAACAGGGGTAGCAATCAGCCCCAGCATTTT
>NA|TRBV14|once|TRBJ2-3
CASSRLGPMSTDTRYF
TGTGCCAGCAGCCGGTTGGGACCGATGAGCACAGATACGCGGTATTTT
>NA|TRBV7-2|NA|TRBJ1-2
CASSVGAGYGYAF
TGTGCCAGCAGCGTAGGTGCAGGATATGGCTACGCCTTC
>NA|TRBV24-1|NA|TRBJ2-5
CATSDPDTRETQYF
TGTGCCACCAGTGACCCTGACACTCGGGAGACCCAGTACTTC
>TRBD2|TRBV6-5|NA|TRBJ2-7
CASRFAGEIYEQYF
TGTGCCAGCAGATTTGCGGGAGAGATCTACGAGCAGTACTTC
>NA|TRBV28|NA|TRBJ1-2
CASSLRRGYTF
TGTGCCAGCAGTTTGAGGAGAGGCTACACCTTC
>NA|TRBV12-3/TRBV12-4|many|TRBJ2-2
CASSSYPGELFF
TGTGCCAGCAGCTCCTACCCCGGGGAGCTGTTTTTT
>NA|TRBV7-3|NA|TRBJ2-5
CASSYDPDSTQYF
TGTGCCAGCAGTTATGACCCCGATTCAACCCAGTACTTC
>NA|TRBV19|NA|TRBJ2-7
CASSQSGPPYEQYF
TGTGCCAGCAGCCAAAGCGGGCCACCCTACGAGCAGTACTTC
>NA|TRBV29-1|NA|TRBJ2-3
CSVVPSPMGTDTQYF
TGCAGCGTTGTGCCCTCTCCCATGGGGACAGATACGCAGTATTTT
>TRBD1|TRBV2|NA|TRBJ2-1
CASRPGGSGSYNEQFF
TGTGCCAGCAGGCCAGGGGGTAGTGGCTCCTACAATGAGCAGTTCTTC
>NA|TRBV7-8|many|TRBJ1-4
CASSVTGFEEKLFF
TGTGCCAGCAGCGTGACAGGATTTGAAGAAAAACTGTTTTTT
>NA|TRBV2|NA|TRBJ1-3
CASSPGLHSGNTIYF
TGTGCCAGCAGTCCGGGACTGCACTCTGGAAACACCATATATTTT
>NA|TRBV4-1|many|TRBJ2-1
CASSWKGSYNEQFF
TGCGCCAGCAGCTGGAAGGGGTCCTACAATGAGCAGTTCTTC
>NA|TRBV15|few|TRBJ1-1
CATSGTAGPAFF
TGTGCCACCAGCGGAACGGCAGGACCGGCTTTCTTT
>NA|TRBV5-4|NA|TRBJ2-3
CASRISTDTQYF
TGTGCCAGCCGTATAAGCACAGATACGCAGTATTTT
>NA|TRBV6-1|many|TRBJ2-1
CASTSEGDYNEQFF
TGTGCCAGCACCTCCGAGGGAGATTACAATGAGCAGTTCTTC
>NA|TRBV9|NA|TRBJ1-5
CASSVGGLSNQPQHF
TGTGCCAGCAGCGTCGGCGGGCTTAGCAATCAGCCCCAGCATTTT
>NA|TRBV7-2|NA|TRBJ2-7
CASASGYGSIEKQYF
TGTGCCAGCGCGTCAGGATACGGGAGCATAGAGAAGCAGTACTTC
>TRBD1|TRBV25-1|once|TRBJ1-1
CASSDEGAGDTEAFF
TGTGCCAGCAGCGACGAGGGGGCGGGAGACACTGAAGCTTTCTTT
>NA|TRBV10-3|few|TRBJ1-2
CAISESVGGYGYTF
TGTGCCATCAGTGAGTCTGTTGGGGGCTATGGCTACACCTTC
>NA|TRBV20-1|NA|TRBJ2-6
CSARNVLTF
TGCAGTGCTAGAAACGTCCTGACTTTC
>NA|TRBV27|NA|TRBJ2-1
CATDGGGAYNEQFF
TGTGCCACAGATGGAGGAGGTGCCTACAATGAGCAGTTCTTC
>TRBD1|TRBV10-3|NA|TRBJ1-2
CATRQGNYGYTF
TGTGCCACCAGACAGGGAAACTATGGCTACACCTTC
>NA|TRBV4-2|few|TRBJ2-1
CASSQEDGGYNEQFF
TGTGCCAGCAGCCAAGAGGATGGCGGCTACAATGAGCAGTTCTTC
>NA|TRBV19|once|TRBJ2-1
CASSMAVYNEQFF
TGTGCCAGTAGTATGGCCGTGTACAATGAGCAGTTCTTC
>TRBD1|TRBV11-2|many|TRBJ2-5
CASSSGTATQETQYF
TGTGCCAGCAGCTCGGGGACAGCCACCCAAGAGACCCAGTACTTC
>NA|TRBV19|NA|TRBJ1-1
CASSMSGRLNTEAFF
TGTGCCAGTAGTATGTCGGGCCGTCTGAACACTGAAGCTTTCTTT
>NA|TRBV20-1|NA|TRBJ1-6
CSARGDGNSPLHF
TGCAGTGCTAGGGGGGATGGTAATTCACCCCTCCACTTT
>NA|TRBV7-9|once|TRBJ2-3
CASSRTPSTDTQYF
TGTGCCAGCAGCCGAACCCCTAGCACAGATACGCAGTATTTT
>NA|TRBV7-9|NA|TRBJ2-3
CASFAGPTDTQYF
TGTGCCAGCTTCGCAGGGCCCACAGATACGCAGTATTTT
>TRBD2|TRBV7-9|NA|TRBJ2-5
CASSHSGLAGLQETQYF
TGTGCCAGCAGCCATTCGGGGCTAGCGGGCCTACAAGAGACCCAGTACTTC
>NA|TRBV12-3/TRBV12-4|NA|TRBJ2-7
CASSTLGDVNEQYF
TGTGCCAGCAGTACCCTCGGGGACGTGAACGAGCAGTACTTC
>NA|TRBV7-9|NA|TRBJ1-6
CASSPLLGGSPLHF
TGTGCCAGCAGCCCCCTCCTTGGGGGGTCACCCCTCCACTTT
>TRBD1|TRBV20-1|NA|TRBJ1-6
CSAWGQDSPLHF
TGCAGTGCTTGGGGACAGGATTCACCCCTCCACTTT
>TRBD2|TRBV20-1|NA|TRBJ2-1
CSARQTSGRNYNEQFF
TGCAGTGCTAGACAGACTAGCGGGAGAAACTACAATGAGCAGTTCTTC
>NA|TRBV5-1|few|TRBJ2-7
CASSLARMAGYEQYF
TGCGCCAGCAGCTTGGCCAGGATGGCGGGATACGAGCAGTACTTC
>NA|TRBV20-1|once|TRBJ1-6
CSARPTLSSYNSPLHF
TGCAGTGCCAGACCGACACTGAGCTCCTATAATTCACCCCTCCACTTT
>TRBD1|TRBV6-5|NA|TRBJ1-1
CASSYPGTGLAFF
TGTGCCAGCAGTTACCCCGGGACAGGACTGGCTTTCTTT
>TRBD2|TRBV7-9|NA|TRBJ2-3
CASSLGLGLAGQDTQYF
TGTGCCAGCAGCTTAGGTCTGGGACTAGCGGGACAGGATACGCAGTATTTT
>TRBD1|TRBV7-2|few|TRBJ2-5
CASSLVDRSQETQYF
TGTGCCAGCAGCTTAGTGGACAGGTCACAAGAGACCCAGTACTTC
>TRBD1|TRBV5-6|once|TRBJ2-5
CASRTGGEETQYF
TGTGCCAGCCGGACAGGGGGCGAAGAGACCCAGTACTTC
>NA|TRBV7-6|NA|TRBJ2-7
CASSSLRGSYEQYF
TGTGCCAGCAGCTCCCTCCGGGGATCCTACGAGCAGTACTTC
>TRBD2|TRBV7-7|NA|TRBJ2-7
CASRHQTSGNTYEQYF
TGTGCCAGCAGACACCAAACTAGCGGTAACACGTACGAGCAGTACTTC
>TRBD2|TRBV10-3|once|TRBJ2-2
CAIRLAGITGELFF
TGTGCCATCAGACTAGCGGGGATCACCGGGGAGCTGTTTTTT